This TCR beta chain appears in the sequencing data of a study of PD-1 blockade in classical Hodgkin lymphoma. Background on the study: Nivolumab dosed at 3 mg/kg went to patients intravenously every 2 weeks.

The time point denotes: cycle 4 day 1 (C4D1), after more than five weeks of nivolumab. Every single patient, without exception, relapsed after autologous stem cell transplantation, and brentuximab vedotin exposure varied. CDR1 and CDR2 from the germline V gene are SGHTA and FQGNSA. This CDR3 spans 14 amino acids. With 5 bases clipped from V and 15 bases from J, the junction kept 16 bases outside the gene matches. Study outcomes and limitations: CD4+ but not CD8+ TCR diversity rose significantly by C4D1. Partial responders and progressors had significantly lower baseline TCR diversity.

For this clone: The antigen is unknown.

The method was immunoSEQ multiplex PCR; TCRdb's version includes in-frame clones alone and lacks a portion of them. The data contain fewer than 50,000 clones, around four fifths of them seen just once; the ten biggest clones take up around 35%. V usage is TRBV7-2 and J usage is TRBJ2-1; TRBD2 agrees at 7 bases. The receptor was derived from a human donor with classical Hodgkin lymphoma. Sequencing was performed on peripheral blood mononuclear cells (PBMCs), taken before the fourth cycle of nivolumab. In nucleotides, the CDR3 is TGTGCCAGCAGCCCCGAGTGGCGGGGGATCTTCGCGTTCTTC. As protein: CASSPEWRGIFAFF.